Listed here are 9 T cell receptor beta chains from one sample, sequenced in a study of identical twins. TCRdb fed the 5' RACE reads into MiXCR, producing one record per CDR3 protein. Altogether around 510,000 distinct CDR3 sequences are present, more than 13% being singletons, with the ten largest covering around 0.98%. The same data also contributed to another study, on yellow fever vaccine responses in identical twins.

Input material: CD4+ T cells sorted from blood. The receptors were sampled from a woman younger than 35 in good health.

This clonotype was seen at least ten times. The V gene is TRBV27, the J gene TRBJ1-4; 8 bases agree with TRBD1. Germline V CDR1 and CDR2: MNHEY, SMNVEV (reference sequence). The CDR3 covers 14 residues. The V and J ends lost 6 bases and 8 bases, in that order; junction bases with no gene match: 8. This CDR3 reads CASRLTGGWEKLFF. The CDR3 nucleotides are TGTGCCAGCAGACTTACAGGGGGTTGGGAAAAACTGTTTTTT.

This clonotype was detected a few times. The V gene is TRBV6-5, the J gene TRBJ1-1; D ambiguous. V was clipped by 5 bases and J by 1 base, with 11 bases between them. This CDR3 spans 14 amino acids. Germline assignment: CDR1 MNHEY and CDR2 SVGAGI. The CDR3 DNA is TGTGCCAGCAGTCACCGGAAGGGGAACACTGAAGCTTTCTTT. Encoded protein: CASSHRKGNTEAFF.

This clonotype was observed a few times. V and J are TRBV18 and TRBJ2-5, with TRBD1 matching over 8 bases. V shed 3 bases, J shed 1 base, and the junction held 7 bases outside the gene matches. The CDR3 length is 16 residues. Germline lookup yields CDR1 KGHSH and CDR2 LQKENI. CDR3 nucleotides: TGTGCCAGCTCACCCCTTGGACAGGGACTCCAAGAGACCCAGTACTTC. It specifies CASSPLGQGLQETQYF. Using reference TRBV18 and TRBJ2-5 for the parts outside the CDR3, the full variable domain is NAGVMQNPRHLVRRRGQEARLRCSPMKGHSHVYWYRQLPEEGLKFMVYLQKENIIDESGMPKERFSAEFPKEGPSILRIQQVVRGDSAAYFCASSPLGQGLQETQYFGPGTRLLVL.

Only a few counts were recorded for this clonotype. The chain links TRBV5-5 to TRBJ2-2, with 9 nucleotides matching TRBD1. This CDR3 is built from 14 residues. The trim removed 3 bases at V and 6 bases at J, leaving 3 bases unmatched. The germline V gene encodes CDR1 SGHKS and CDR2 YYEKEE (reference sequence). CDR3 DNA: TGTGCCAGCAGCTCAACAGGGGGCCCCGGGGAGCTGTTTTTT. Translated, it gives CASSSTGGPGELFF.

This rearrangement joins TRBV6-2 or TRBV6-3 to TRBJ2-4; D not resolved. CDR1 and CDR2 from the germline V gene are MNHEY and SVGEGT. Trimming removed 0 bases at V and 8 bases at J, with 11 bases between. The CDR3 is 14 residues long. CDR3 in amino acids: CASSYSLNPYIQYF. The CDR3 bases are TGTGCCAGCAGTTACTCCCTCAACCCATACATTCAGTACTTC.

This clonotype was counted at least ten times. This chain joins TRBV21-1 and TRBJ2-1; the DNA was not compared with TRBD2, the D call given in the table. TRBV21-1 is designated a pseudogene. The CDR3 covers 24 residues. DNA for the CDR3: TGTGCCAGCAGCACATTGTATATCGGGACCTACGGGACTAGCGGGAGGAGCTCCTACAATGAGCAGTTCTTC. Its protein is CASSTLYIGTYGTSGRSSYNEQFF.

The chain couples TRBV7-9 to TRBJ1-2, with 8 bases identical to TRBD1. V shed 3 bases and J 7 bases; nucleotides not matched to a gene: 13. Germline V gives CDR1 SEHNR, CDR2 FQNEAQ (reference sequence). The CDR3 covers 16 residues. The CDR3 nucleotides read TGTGCCAGCAGCTTGGCGACAGGGGCCCGGGGGTTTGGCTACACCTTC. Its translation is CASSLATGARGFGYTF.

The chain is built from TRBV4-2 and TRBJ1-4; the D is unclear. This CDR3 is built from 15 residues. Trimming pared 0 bases from V and 5 bases from J, leaving 10 bases between. The germline CDR1 and CDR2 sequences are LGHNA and YNFKEQ. CDR3 amino acids: CASSQDQASNEKLFF. The CDR3 bases are TGTGCCAGCAGCCAAGATCAGGCTTCGAATGAAAAACTGTTTTTT.

The chain joins TRBV15 to TRBJ2-7, with D possibly matching TRBD2 (5 bases). There are 16 residues in the CDR3. V lost 0 bases and J 7 bases, leaving 19 bases between the germline ends. The germline CDR1 and CDR2 sequences are LNHNV and YYDKDF (reference sequence). For the CDR3, the DNA is TGTGCCACCAGCAGAGATCTCCCCGCAGTTGGAGGTGAGCAGTACTTC. This encodes CATSRDLPAVGGEQYF.